Listed here are 6 T cell receptor beta chains from one sample, sequenced in a study of Ad26.COV2.S vaccination and SARS-CoV-2 variants. The table came from immunoSEQ multiplex PCR; TCRdb's copy has only in-frame clones and leaves some out. The table shows more than 150,000 clones, with around nine tenths occurring only once. The input for sequencing was peripheral blood, taken after recovery from COVID-19. These TCRs come from a human donor who had recovered from COVID-19.

The chain has TRBV10-1 and TRBJ2-1; either TRBD1 or TRBD2 may fit D (6 bases each). Germline CDR1 reads WNHNN; CDR2 reads SYGVQD (reference sequence). The V end was cut by 0 bases, the J end by 4 bases, with 13 bases between. The CDR3 is made up of 16 amino acids. The CDR3 DNA follows: TGCGCCAGCAGTGAGTCAGGGGGGCCCCCATACAATGAGCAGTTCTTC. This encodes CASSESGGPPYNEQFF.

CDR3 sequence reads: CASGGDTGELFF. CDR3 sequence (DNA): TGTGCCAGCGGCGGGGACACCGGGGAGCTGTTTTTT. The chain is built from TRBV7-3 and TRBJ2-2; D is possibly TRBD2 (6 bases). CDR3 length: 12 amino acids. V was shortened by 8 bases and J by 3 bases, with 7 bases between the two germline ends. Germline CDR1 is SGHTA and CDR2 is FQGTGA.

This rearrangement joins TRBV24-1 to TRBJ2-1, with D tentatively TRBD2 (6 bases). Germline loops: CDR1 KGHDR, CDR2 SFDVKD. V was clipped by 5 bases and J by 0 bases, with 13 bases between them. The CDR3 is 16 amino acids. This chain's CDR3 is CATSGAGRSSYNEQFF. The CDR3 coding sequence is TGTGCCACCAGTGGGGCCGGGAGAAGCTCCTACAATGAGCAGTTCTTC.

J is TRBJ1-2 and V is TRBV5-1; the match to TRBD1 covers 9 bases. V lost 2 bases and J lost 7; bases outside the gene matches: 15. Germline V gene sequence: CDR1 SGHRS, CDR2 YFSETQ. The CDR3 sequence is 17 residues long. Here the CDR3 reads CASSFLPGTGITAGYTF. In DNA form, the CDR3 reads TGCGCCAGCAGCTTTCTTCCCGGGACAGGGATTACGGCTGGCTACACCTTC.

V usage is TRBV5-1 and J usage is TRBJ1-1, with D unclear. V lost 1 base to trimming and J lost 4 bases, with 5 bases between them. Germline V gives CDR1 SGHRS, CDR2 YFSETQ. This CDR3 is built from 12 residues. The CDR3 reads CASSLPGTEAFF. The CDR3 DNA reads TGCGCCAGCAGCTTGCCGGGCACTGAAGCTTTCTTT.

The chain joins TRBV15 to TRBJ1-1; D perhaps matches TRBD1 (5 bases). This CDR3 region has 16 residues. V shed 1 base and J shed 1 base, with 13 bases lying between them. Looked up from germline, CDR1 is LNHNV and CDR2 is YYDKDF (reference sequence). CDR3 nucleotides: TGTGCCACCAGCAGAGCGAGAATGCAGGGGAACACTGAAGCTTTCTTT. Translated, it gives CATSRARMQGNTEAFF.